This TCR beta chain was captured by sequencing in a study of cytomegalovirus exposure and HLA in healthy donors. Primers: 60 Vbeta forward and 13 Jbeta reverse. Method: immunoSEQ multiplex PCR; TCRdb's copy keeps in-frame clones and lacks some. The sample comprises 150,000 to 200,000 clones, about four fifths of which are singletons, and less than 2% rests with the top ten. The CDR3 has 13 residues. The ends were cut back, 2 bases at V and 5 bases at J, with 7 bases in the middle. Looked up from germline, CDR1 is SGHRS and CDR2 is YFSETQ. The sequence derives from a woman aged 25 to 39 in good health and CMV-seronegative. The V and J genes are TRBV5-1 and TRBJ2-2; the D is unclear. What was sequenced was PBMCs. In DNA form, the CDR3 reads TGCGCCAGCAGCTTATCTATAACCGGGGAGCTGTTTTTT. This codes for CASSLSITGELFF.